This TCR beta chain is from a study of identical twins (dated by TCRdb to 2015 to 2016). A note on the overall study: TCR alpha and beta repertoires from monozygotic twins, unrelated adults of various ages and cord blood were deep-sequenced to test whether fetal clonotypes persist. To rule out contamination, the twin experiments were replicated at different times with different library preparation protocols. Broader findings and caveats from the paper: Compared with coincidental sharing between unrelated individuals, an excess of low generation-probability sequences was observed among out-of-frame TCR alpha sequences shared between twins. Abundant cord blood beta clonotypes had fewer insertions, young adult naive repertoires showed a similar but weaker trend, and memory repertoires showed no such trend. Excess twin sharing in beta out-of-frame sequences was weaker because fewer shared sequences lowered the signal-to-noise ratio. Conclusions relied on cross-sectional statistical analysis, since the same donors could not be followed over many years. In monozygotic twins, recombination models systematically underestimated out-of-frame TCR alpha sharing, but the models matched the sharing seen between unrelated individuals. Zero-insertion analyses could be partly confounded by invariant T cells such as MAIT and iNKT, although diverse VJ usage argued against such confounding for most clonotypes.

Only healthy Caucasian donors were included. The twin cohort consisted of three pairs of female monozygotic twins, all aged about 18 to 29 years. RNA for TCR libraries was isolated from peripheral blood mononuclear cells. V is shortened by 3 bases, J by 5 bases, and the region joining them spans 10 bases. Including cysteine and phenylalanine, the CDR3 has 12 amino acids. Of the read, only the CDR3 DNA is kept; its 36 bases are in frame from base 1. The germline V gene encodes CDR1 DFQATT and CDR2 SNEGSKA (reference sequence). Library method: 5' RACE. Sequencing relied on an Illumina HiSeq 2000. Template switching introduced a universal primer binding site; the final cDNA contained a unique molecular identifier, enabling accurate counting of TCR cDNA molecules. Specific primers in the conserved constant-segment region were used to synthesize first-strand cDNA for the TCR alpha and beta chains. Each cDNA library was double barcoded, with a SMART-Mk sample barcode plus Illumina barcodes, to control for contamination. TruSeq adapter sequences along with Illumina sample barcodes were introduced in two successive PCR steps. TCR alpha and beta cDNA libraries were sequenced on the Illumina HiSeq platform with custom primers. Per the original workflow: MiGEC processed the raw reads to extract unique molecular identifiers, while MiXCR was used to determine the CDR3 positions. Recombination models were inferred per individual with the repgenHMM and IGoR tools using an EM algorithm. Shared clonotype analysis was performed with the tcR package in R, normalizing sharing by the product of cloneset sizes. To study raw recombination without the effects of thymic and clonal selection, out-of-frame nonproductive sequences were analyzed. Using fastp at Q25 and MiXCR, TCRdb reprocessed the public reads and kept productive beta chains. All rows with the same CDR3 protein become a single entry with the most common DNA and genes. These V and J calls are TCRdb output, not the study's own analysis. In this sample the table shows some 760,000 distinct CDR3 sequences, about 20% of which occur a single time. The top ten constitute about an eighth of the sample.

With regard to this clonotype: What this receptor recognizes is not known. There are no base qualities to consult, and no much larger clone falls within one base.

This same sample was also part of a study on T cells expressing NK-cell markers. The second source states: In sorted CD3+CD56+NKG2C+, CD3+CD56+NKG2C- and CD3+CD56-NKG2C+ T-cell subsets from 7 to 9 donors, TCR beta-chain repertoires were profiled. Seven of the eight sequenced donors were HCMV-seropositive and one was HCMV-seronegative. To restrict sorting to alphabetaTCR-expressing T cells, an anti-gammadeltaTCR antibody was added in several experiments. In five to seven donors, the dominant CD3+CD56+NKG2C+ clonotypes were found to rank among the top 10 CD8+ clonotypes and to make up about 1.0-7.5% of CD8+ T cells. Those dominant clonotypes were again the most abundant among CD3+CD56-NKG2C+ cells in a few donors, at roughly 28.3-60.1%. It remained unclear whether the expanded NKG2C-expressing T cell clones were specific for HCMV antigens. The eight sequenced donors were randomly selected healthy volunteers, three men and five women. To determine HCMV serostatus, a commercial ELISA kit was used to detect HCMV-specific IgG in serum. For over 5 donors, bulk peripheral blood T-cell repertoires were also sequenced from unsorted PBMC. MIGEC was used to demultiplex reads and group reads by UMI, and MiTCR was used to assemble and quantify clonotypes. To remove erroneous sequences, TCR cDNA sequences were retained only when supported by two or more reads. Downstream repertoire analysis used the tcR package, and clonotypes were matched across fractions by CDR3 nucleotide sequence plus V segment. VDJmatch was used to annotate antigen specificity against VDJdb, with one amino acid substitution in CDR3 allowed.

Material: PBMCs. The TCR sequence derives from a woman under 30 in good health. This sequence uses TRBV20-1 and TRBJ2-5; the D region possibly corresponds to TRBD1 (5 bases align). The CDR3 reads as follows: CSASPGWETQYF. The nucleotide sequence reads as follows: TGCAGTGCTAGCCCAGGGTGGGAGACCCAGTACTTC.